These 19 T cell receptor beta chains came from one sample sequenced in a study of T cells in Graves' hyperthyroidism and ophthalmopathy. There were TCR beta CDR3 regions amplified from RNA transcripts. Initially, a first-round RT-PCR of the TCR CDR3 employed the HTBI primer set. TCRdb used MiXCR to reprocess the multiplex PCR reads, holding one entry per CDR3 protein. The sample includes roughly 570,000 distinct CDR3 sequences, just over 45% of them seen just once. The sequenced sample was peripheral blood or thyroid tissue (not recorded which). These receptor sequences come from an adult woman with Graves' disease, either hyperthyroidism or ophthalmopathy (not recorded which).

As regards this clonotype: The conserved phenylalanine or tryptophan normally closing the CDR3 is absent here, so this likely arose from a read error. The chain recombines TRBV5-1 with TRBJ1-2; a weak D match, TRBD1 (6 bases). Germline loops: CDR1 SGHRS, CDR2 YFSETQ. The CDR3 has 14 residues. Trimming left V 0 bases short and J 4 bases short, with 10 bases between. The CDR3 spells CASSLATGSYGYTL. DNA of the CDR3: TGCGCCAGCAGCTTGGCGACAGGCTCCTATGGCTACACCCTC.

At least ten counts were recorded for this clonotype. The chain carries TRBV7-8 and TRBJ1-2; TRBD1 matches 9 bases. CDR1 is SGHVS and CDR2 is FQNEAQ in the germline V gene. The CDR3 has 16 amino acids. The ends lost 5 bases at V and 6 bases at J; junction bases unmatched: 13. CDR3 nucleotides: TGTGCCAGCAGCCAGGTGGGGACAGGGCTATACGATGGCTACACCTTC. Amino acid sequence: CASSQVGTGLYDGYTF.

In this sample, this clonotype turned up many times. This chain uses TRBV11-3 with TRBJ2-2; D not certain. Looked up from germline, CDR1 is SGHNT and CDR2 is YENEEA. This CDR3 spans 13 amino acids. V shed 5 bases and J shed 4 bases, with 8 bases lying between them. CDR3 sequence (DNA): TGTGCCAGCAGCGACCGGAGCACCGGGGAGCTGTTTTTT. Translation: CASSDRSTGELFF.

V gene TRBV25-1 combines with J gene TRBJ2-5; 7 bases align to TRBD2. V trimming: 8 bases; J trimming: 9 bases; junction bases outside the gene matches: 12. This CDR3 has 13 amino acids. Germline assignment: CDR1 MGHDK and CDR2 SYGVNS. For the CDR3, the DNA is TGTGCCAGCTTCCAGCGGGGCCCGGCGGCCCAGTACTTC. Translated: CASFQRGPAAQYF.

This chain joins TRBV12-3 or TRBV12-4 and TRBJ1-1; tentatively, D is TRBD1 (5 bases). The CDR3 is 11 amino acids. V was cut by 5 bases and J by 10 bases, with 11 bases left in between. This CDR3 reads CASSEGPGAFF. For the CDR3, the DNA is TGTGCCAGCAGTGAGGGGCCCGGAGCTTTCTTT.

This clonotype was seen ten or more times. The chain links TRBV27 to TRBJ2-5; D is ambiguous. V lost 5 bases and J lost 1, with 5 bases in between. The CDR3 is made up of 12 amino acids. CDR1 is MNHEY and CDR2 is SMNVEV in the germline V gene (reference sequence). The CDR3 region is CASSHLQETQYF. As DNA, the CDR3 is TGTGCCAGCAGTCACCTCCAAGAGACCCAGTACTTC.

V usage is TRBV20-1 and J usage is TRBJ1-1; 7 bases fit TRBD1. In germline, CDR1 is DFQATT, CDR2 SNEGSKA (reference sequence). The CDR3 is made up of 17 amino acids. J was trimmed by 0 bases and V by 3 bases; bases with no gene match: 13. The CDR3 reads CSARVNRGGWVNTEAFF. The CDR3 nucleotides read TGCAGTGCTAGGGTGAACAGGGGAGGGTGGGTGAACACTGAAGCTTTCTTT.

This chain uses TRBV6-1 with TRBJ1-5, with unresolved D. V was cut by 2 bases and J by 0 bases, with 14 bases left in between. Looked up from germline, CDR1 is MNHNS and CDR2 is SASEGT. This CDR3 spans 17 amino acids. The CDR3 spells CASSEIPLLYSNQPQHF. DNA of the CDR3: TGTGCCAGCAGTGAAATCCCCCTACTTTATAGCAATCAGCCCCAGCATTTT.

The chain uses TRBV9 and TRBJ1-5; D uncertain. Trimming removed 0 bases from V and 11 bases from J, with 12 bases in between. The germline V gene encodes CDR1 SGDLS and CDR2 YYNGEE. The CDR3 extends over 13 amino acids. CDR3 nucleotides: TGTGCCAGCAGCGTAGGGCATCAAGAGACCCAGCATTTT. This gives the protein CASSVGHQETQHF.

The chain is built from TRBV7-8 and TRBJ2-7, with D perhaps matching TRBD1 (5 bases). V was trimmed by 4 bases and J by 6 bases, leaving 31 bases between them. Germline CDR1 and CDR2: SGHVS and FQNEAQ. The CDR3 runs 19 residues. CDR3 DNA: TGTGCCAGCAGCTACAATACACTCAAACTTCAGGGCCCGTCGGCCGAGCAGTACTTC. Translated, it gives CASSYNTLKLQGPSAEQYF.

This clonotype was observed at least ten times. This chain uses TRBV6-6 with TRBJ1-6; D not certain. The germline V and J ends were trimmed by 3 bases and 10 bases, with 13 bases remaining between them. CDR3 length equals 14 residues. Germline loops: CDR1 MNHNY, CDR2 SVGAGI (reference sequence). DNA of the CDR3: TGTGCCAGCAGTTATCCAGGCGAAGAATCACCCCTCCACTTT. Translating gives CASSYPGEESPLHF.

Many counts were recorded for this clonotype. The V gene is TRBV5-6, the J gene TRBJ1-5; 7 nucleotides agree with TRBD1. The CDR3 runs to 14 residues. Trimming cost V 2 bases and J 9 bases; bases outside gene matches: 8. The germline gives CDR1 SGHDT, CDR2 YYEEEE. The CDR3 is CASSLGGVQAPQHF. For the CDR3, the DNA is TGTGCCAGCAGCTTAGGGGGCGTGCAGGCGCCCCAGCATTTT.

This clonotype has only a few counts. The chain has TRBV6-1 and TRBJ1-1; D is undetermined. Germline lookup yields CDR1 MNHNS and CDR2 SASEGT. The CDR3 sequence is 13 residues long. V lost 7 bases, J lost 3 bases, and 12 bases lay in between. This chain's CDR3 is CASNRPRDTEAFF. CDR3 in DNA: TGTGCCAGCAATAGACCCAGAGACACTGAAGCTTTCTTT.

The gene calls are TRBV10-3 and TRBJ2-3; 9 positions match TRBD1. Germline CDR1 is ENHRY and CDR2 is SYGVKD. V was pared by 6 bases and J by 0 bases, with 4 bases of the junction left unmatched. The length of the CDR3 is 15 residues. Here the CDR3 DNA reads TGTGCCATCAGGATGGGACAGGGTAGCACAGATACGCAGTATTTT. This gives the protein CAIRMGQGSTDTQYF.

The V and J genes are TRBV10-3 and TRBJ1-5, with D possibly TRBD1 on 5 matching bases. The CDR3 consists of 14 residues. V was cut by 10 bases and J by 1 base, with 14 bases left in between. Germline V gives CDR1 ENHRY, CDR2 SYGVKD. The CDR3 here is CATQPAGSNQPQHF. CDR3 coding DNA: TGTGCCACCCAACCGGCAGGGAGCAATCAGCCCCAGCATTTT.

This clonotype was observed at least ten times. The gene calls are TRBV29-1 and TRBJ2-5; D not certain. This CDR3 is built from 15 residues. V gave up 1 base and J gave up 1 base, with 13 bases separating them. Germline V gene data show CDR1 as SQVTM and CDR2 as ANQGSEA. CDR3 DNA: TGCAGCGTTGAAGGTGATCCCGCACTCCAAGAGACCCAGTACTTC. This translates into CSVEGDPALQETQYF.

The chain recombines TRBV7-2 with TRBJ2-5, with 9 bases lining up with TRBD1. In germline, CDR1 is SGHTA, CDR2 FQGNSA. The CDR3 is 15 residues long. The J segment lost 9 bases and the V segment lost 5 bases, leaving 13 bases of the junction unmatched. The CDR3 bases are TGTGCCAGCAGCGCCGGACAGGGGATGAATCAGCCCCAGTACTTC. Amino acid sequence: CASSAGQGMNQPQYF.

This chain joins TRBV4-1 and TRBJ2-5, with D maybe TRBD1 (6 bases). Germline CDR1 and CDR2: MGHRA and YSYEKL. CDR3 size: 14 residues. The V and J ends lost 7 bases and 1 base respectively, with 13 bases between them. The CDR3 is CASKSEDSQETQYF. The DNA of the CDR3 is TGCGCCAGCAAGTCAGAGGACAGCCAAGAGACCCAGTACTTC.

This clonotype has a count of ten or more. V is TRBV5-6 and J is TRBJ1-4; D unresolved. The germline gives CDR1 SGHDT, CDR2 YYEEEE. The CDR3 loop spans 16 amino acids. Trimming left V 0 bases short and J 5 bases short, with 14 bases between. CDR3 residues: CASSLAGRMANEKLFF. The CDR3 nucleotides are TGTGCCAGCAGCTTGGCAGGTCGTATGGCGAATGAAAAACTGTTTTTT. Full variable domain (remainder filled in from reference TRBV5-6 and TRBJ1-4): DAGVTQSPTHLIKTRGQQVTLRCSPKSGHDTVSWYQQALGQGPQFIFQYYEEEERQRGNFPDRFSGHQFPNYSSELNVNALLLGDSALYLCASSLAGRMANEKLFFGSGTQLSVL.